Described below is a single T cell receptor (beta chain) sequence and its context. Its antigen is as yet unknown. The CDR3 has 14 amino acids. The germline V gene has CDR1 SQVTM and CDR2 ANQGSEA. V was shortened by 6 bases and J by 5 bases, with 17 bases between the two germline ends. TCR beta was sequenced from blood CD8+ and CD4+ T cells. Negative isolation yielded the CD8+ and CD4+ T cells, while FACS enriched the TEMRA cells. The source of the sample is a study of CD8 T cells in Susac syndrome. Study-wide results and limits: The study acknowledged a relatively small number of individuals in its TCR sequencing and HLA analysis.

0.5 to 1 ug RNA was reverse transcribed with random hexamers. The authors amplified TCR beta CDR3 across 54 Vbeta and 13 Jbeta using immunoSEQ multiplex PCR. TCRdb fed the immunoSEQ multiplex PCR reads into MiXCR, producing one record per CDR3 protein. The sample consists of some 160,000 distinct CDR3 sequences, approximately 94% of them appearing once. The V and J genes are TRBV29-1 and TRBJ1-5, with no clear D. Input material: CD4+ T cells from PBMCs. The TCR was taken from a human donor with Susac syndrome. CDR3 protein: CSVLSSRGDQPQHF. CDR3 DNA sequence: TGCAGCGTCCTATCATCTCGGGGAGATCAGCCCCAGCATTTT.